This T cell receptor beta chain was obtained from a study of blood T cell repertoires in COVID-19. The wider study: Sites across the United States, Italy and Spain contributed samples from acute and convalescent COVID-19. Sample material is recorded as cDNA or gDNA derived from T cells, B-cell-depleted T cells, or PBMCs.

The authors' processing: Nucleated cell number was recorded as an estimate derived from reference gene primer amplification. The table came from immunoSEQ multiplex PCR; TCRdb's copy has only in-frame clones and leaves some out. From that table come the V and J calls and clone size; the DNA was used to work out D and trimming. The sample carries about 160,000 clones, around 90% recorded once. This CDR3 has 16 amino acids. Germline loops: CDR1 LGHDT, CDR2 YNNKEL (reference sequence). The V and J ends lost 0 bases and 6 bases, in that order; junction bases with no gene match: 11. Sequenced material: peripheral blood. This clonotype was sampled from a woman aged 55-69 years with active or convalescent COVID-19. This chain connects TRBV3-1 (or the pseudogene TRBV3-2) to TRBJ2-7; TRBD2 matches at 7 bases. The CDR3 region has the DNA TGTGCCAGCAGCCAAGACGGGGGGACCGCAATATTCGAGCAGTACTTC. Encoded protein: CASSQDGGTAIFEQYF.